This T cell receptor (beta chain) was found in a study of T-cell reconstitution after alpha-beta-depleted transplantation in children. The J segment lost 0 bases and the V segment lost 4 bases, leaving 8 bases of the junction unmatched. From germline, CDR1 is DFQATT and CDR2 SNEGSKA (reference sequence). This CDR3 spans 15 amino acids. This clonotype was recorded many times. Using unique molecular identifiers, the investigators prepared the TCRbeta library. MiXCR, run by TCRdb on the PCR reads, gives a single entry per CDR3 protein. The sample includes approximately 590,000 distinct CDR3 sequences, approximately 10% of them seen just once.

The sequencing here drew on PBMCs from the stem cell graft donor, taken from the stem cell graft. The chain couples TRBV20-1 to TRBJ1-1; 7 nucleotides agree with TRBD1. The source of this sequence is a human donor who donated a stem cell graft to a child with acute myeloid leukemia. The CDR3 coding sequence is TGCAGTGCTATAAGACAGGGTACCGTGAACACTGAAGCTTTCTTT. Encoded protein: CSAIRQGTVNTEAFF.